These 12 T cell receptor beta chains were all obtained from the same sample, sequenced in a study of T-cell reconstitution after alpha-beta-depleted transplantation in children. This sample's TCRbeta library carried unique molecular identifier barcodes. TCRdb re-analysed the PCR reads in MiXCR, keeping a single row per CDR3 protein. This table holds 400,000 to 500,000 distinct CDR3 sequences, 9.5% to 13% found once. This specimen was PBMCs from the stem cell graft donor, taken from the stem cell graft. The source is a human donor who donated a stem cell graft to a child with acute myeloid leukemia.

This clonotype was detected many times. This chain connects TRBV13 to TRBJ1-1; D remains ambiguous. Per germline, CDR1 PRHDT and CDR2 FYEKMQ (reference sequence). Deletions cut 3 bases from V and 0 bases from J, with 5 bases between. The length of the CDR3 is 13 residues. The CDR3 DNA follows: TGTGCCAGCAGCTTCACCTTGAACACTGAAGCTTTCTTT. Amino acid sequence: CASSFTLNTEAFF.

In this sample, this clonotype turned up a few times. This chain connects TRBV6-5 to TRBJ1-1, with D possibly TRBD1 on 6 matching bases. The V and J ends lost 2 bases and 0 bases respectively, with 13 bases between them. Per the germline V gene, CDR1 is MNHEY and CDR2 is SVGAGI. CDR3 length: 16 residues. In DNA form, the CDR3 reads TGTGCCAGCAGTTACGGTACAGGGCTCATGAACACTGAAGCTTTCTTT. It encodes CASSYGTGLMNTEAFF.

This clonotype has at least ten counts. The chain's CDR3 is CASSQYRAPNYGYTF. Written as DNA, the CDR3 is TGTGCCAGCAGCCAATATCGGGCCCCTAACTATGGCTACACCTTC. The rearrangement joins TRBV14 to TRBJ1-2; no firm D call. CDR1 and CDR2 (germline): SGHDN, FVKESK. The CDR3 is 15 residues long. Trimming cost V 2 bases and J 0 bases, with 10 bases left between them.

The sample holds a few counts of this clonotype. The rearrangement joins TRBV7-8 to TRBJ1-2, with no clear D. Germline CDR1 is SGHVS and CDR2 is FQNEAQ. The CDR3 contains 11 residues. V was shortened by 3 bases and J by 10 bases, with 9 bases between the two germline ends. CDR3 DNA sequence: TGTGCCAGCAGCTTGGAAACACTCTACACCTTC. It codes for CASSLETLYTF.

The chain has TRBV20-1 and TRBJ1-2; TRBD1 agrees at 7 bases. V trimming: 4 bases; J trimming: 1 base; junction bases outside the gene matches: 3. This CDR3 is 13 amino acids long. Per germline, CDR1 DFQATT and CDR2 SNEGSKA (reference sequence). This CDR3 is CSATDRVNYGYTF. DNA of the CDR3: TGCAGTGCTACCGACAGGGTTAACTATGGCTACACCTTC.

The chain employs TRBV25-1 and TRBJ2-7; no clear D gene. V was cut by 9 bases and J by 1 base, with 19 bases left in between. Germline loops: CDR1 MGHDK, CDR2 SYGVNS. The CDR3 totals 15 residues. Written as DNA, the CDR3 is TGTGCCAGTAGCTCAGCTCCCTCTGATTCCTACGAGCAGTACTTC. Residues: CASSSAPSDSYEQYF.

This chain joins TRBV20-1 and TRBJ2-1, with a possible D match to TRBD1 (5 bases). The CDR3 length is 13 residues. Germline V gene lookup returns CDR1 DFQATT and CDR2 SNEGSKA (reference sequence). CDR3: CIPRGKTYNEQFF. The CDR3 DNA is TGCATCCCTAGGGGCAAAACCTACAATGAGCAGTTCTTC.

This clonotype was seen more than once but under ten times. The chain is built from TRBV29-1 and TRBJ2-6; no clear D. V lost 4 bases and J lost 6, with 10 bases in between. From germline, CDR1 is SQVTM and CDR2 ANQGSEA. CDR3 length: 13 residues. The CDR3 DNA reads TGCAGCGTTGTCGGTGAGGCGGCCAACGTCCTGACTTTC. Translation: CSVVGEAANVLTF.

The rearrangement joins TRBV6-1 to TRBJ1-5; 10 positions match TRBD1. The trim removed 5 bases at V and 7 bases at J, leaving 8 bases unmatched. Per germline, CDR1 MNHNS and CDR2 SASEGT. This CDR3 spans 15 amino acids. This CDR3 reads CASSKDRGSDQPQHF. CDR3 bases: TGTGCCAGCAGTAAGGACAGGGGGAGCGACCAGCCCCAGCATTTT.

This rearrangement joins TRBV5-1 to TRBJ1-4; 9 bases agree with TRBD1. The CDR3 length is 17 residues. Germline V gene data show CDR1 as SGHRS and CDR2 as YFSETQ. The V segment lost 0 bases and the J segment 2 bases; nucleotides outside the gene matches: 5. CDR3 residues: CASSLGQGGLTNEKLFF. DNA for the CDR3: TGCGCCAGCAGCTTGGGACAGGGGGGTCTCACTAATGAAAAACTGTTTTTT.

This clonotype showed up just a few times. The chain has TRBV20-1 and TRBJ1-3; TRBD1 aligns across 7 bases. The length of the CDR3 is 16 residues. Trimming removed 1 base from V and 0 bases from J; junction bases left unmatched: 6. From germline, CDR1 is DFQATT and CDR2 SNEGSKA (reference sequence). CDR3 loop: CSARAMRGLSGNTIYF. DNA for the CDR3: TGCAGTGCTAGAGCGATGAGGGGGCTCTCTGGAAACACCATATATTTT.

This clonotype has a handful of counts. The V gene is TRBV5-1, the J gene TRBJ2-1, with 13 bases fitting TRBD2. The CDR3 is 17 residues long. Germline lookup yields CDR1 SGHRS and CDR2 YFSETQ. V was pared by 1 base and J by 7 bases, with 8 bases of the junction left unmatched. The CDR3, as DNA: TGCGCCAGCAGCTTGTCGATACTAGCGGGAGGGCTAAATGAGCAGTTCTTC. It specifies CASSLSILAGGLNEQFF.